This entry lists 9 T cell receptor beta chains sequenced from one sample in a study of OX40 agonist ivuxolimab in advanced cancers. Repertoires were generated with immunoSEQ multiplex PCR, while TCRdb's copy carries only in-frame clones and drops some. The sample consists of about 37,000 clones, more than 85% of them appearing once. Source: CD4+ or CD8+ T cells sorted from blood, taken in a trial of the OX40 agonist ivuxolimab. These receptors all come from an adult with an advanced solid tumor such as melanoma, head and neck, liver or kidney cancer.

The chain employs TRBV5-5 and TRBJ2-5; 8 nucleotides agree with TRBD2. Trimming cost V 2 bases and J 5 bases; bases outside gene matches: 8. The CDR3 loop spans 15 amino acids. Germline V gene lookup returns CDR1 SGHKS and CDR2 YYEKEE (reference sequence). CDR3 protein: CASSFTGTRLETQYF. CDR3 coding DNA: TGTGCCAGCAGCTTTACCGGGACTAGACTTGAGACCCAGTACTTC.

In nucleotides, the CDR3 is TGTGCCAGCAGTTATAGTAACACAGATACGCAGTATTTT. It encodes CASSYSNTDTQYF. This chain uses TRBV6-5 with TRBJ2-3; D is unclear. CDR1 is MNHEY, CDR2 SVGAGI, per germline. The CDR3 is made up of 13 amino acids. V shed 3 bases and J shed 2 bases, with 6 bases lying between them.

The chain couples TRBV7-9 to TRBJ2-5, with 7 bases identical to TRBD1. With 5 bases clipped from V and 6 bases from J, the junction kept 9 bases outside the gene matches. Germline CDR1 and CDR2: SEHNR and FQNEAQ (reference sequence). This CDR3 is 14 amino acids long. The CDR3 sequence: CASSSSGGSQTQYF. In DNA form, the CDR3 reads TGTGCCAGCAGCAGCTCAGGGGGATCGCAGACCCAGTACTTC.

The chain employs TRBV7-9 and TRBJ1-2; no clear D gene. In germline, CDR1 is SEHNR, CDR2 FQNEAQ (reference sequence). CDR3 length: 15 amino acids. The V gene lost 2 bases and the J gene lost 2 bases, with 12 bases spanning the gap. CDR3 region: CASSLFEDPNYGYTF. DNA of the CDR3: TGTGCCAGCAGCTTATTTGAGGACCCGAACTATGGCTACACCTTC. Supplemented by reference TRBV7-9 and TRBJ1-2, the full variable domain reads DTGVSQNPRHKITKRGQNVTFRCDPISEHNRLYWYRQTLGQGPEFLTYFQNEAQLEKSRLLSDRFSAERPKGSFSTLEIQRTEQGDSAMYLCASSLFEDPNYGYTFGSGTRLTVV.

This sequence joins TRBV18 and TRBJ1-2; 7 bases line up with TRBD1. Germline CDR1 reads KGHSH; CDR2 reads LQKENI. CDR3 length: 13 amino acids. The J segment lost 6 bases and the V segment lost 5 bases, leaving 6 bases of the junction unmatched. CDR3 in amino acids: CASSATGQNGYTF. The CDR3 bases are TGTGCCAGCTCAGCGACAGGGCAAAATGGCTACACCTTC.

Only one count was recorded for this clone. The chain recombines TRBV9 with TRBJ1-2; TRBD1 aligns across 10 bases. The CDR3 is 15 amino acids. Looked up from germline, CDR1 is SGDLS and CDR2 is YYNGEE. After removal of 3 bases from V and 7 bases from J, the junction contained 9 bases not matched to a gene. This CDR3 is CASSAGQGVLGGYTF. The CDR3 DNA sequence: TGTGCCAGCAGCGCAGGACAGGGGGTATTGGGTGGCTACACCTTC.

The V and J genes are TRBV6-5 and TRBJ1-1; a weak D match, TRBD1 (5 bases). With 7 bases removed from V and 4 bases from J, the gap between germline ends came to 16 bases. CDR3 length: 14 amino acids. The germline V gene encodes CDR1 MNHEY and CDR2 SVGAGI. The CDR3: CASTLLTETTEAFF. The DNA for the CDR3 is TGTGCCAGCACTTTACTGACAGAAACCACTGAAGCTTTCTTT.

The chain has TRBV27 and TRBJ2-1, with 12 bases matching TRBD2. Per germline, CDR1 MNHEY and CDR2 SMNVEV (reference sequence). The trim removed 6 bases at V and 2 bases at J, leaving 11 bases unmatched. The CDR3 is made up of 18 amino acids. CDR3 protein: CASSRGLAGGLAYNEQFF. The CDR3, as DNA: TGTGCCAGCAGCCGAGGCCTAGCGGGGGGGCTGGCCTACAATGAGCAGTTCTTC.

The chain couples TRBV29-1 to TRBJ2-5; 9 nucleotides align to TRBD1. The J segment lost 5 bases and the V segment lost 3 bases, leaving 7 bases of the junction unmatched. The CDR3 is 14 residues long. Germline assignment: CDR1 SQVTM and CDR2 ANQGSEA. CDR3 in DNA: TGCAGCGTTGAGAGGGACAGGGATGGGGAGACCCAGTACTTC. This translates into CSVERDRDGETQYF.